The T cell receptor (beta chain) under discussion was sequenced for a study of blood T cell repertoires in COVID-19 (dated by TCRdb to 2020 to 2021). About the study as a whole: Samples covering the acute and convalescent phases of COVID-19 were provided by collaborators in the United States, Italy and Spain. The prospective study material was composed of cDNA or gDNA derived from T cells, B-cell-depleted T cells, or PBMCs. Deeply sampled blood TCRbeta repertoires from subjects exposed to, actively infected with, or recovered from COVID-19 were included in the dataset. The repertoires were released in a freely available public database meant as a resource for research on the immune response to SARS-CoV-2. The samples were drawn from two sources: the first 160 participants of the ongoing ImmuneRACE study, and some 1,300 subjects contributed by 6 global collaborators. Nearly every sample came with metadata listing a de-identified subject ID, COVID-19 status, age in years and sex. Where available, HLA class I and class II types were taken from metadata supplied by the sample provider and were not determined by assay-based typing. What the authors observed across the whole study: Clinical and demographic metadata were provided uncurated, with the amount varying by source and participant.

Collaborating institutions collected whole blood in K2EDTA tubes following their own protocols. For TCRbeta analysis, collaborators shipped samples as frozen whole blood, isolated PBMCs, or DNA extracted from either of those sample types. This clone was picked up a small number of times. Its antigen remains undetermined. The record has no base qualities; no much larger clone is one base away. The immunoSEQ Assay, a bias-controlled multiplex PCR, was used to amplify TCRbeta CDR3 regions from genomic DNA. Per the original workflow: Within the assay, amplification of reference gene primers was used to estimate how many nucleated cells each sample contained. Sequence reads were collapsed and filtered to measure the absolute abundance of every unique TCRbeta CDR3 rearrangement. For each sample, productive Simpson clonality was calculated by taking the square root of Simpson's diversity index across productive rearrangements. The clones in this table, taken by TCRdb from immuneACCESS, are in-frame only. Not every clone is retained; where verified, under half of the shortfall comes from an unresolved V gene, and the cause of the rest is unknown. Clone size and V and J calls were adopted from that table, with D and trimming inferred from the DNA. The sample table holds about 160,000 clones, of which about three quarters were seen once. The ten largest clones represent around 2.7% of the sample.

In the germline V gene, CDR1 corresponds to MNHNS and CDR2 to SASEGT. A distance of 11 bases separates the germline ends of V and J, which lose 3 bases and 3 bases respectively. Inclusive of the bounding cysteine and phenylalanine, the CDR3 is 14 residues long. Kept here is only the CDR3 DNA, which spans 42 bases and is read in frame from base 1. The chain joins TRBV6-1 to TRBJ1-1; the D gene is perhaps TRBD1, on 5 matching bases. The TCR comes from a man in his 70s with acute or convalescent COVID-19. Sequenced material: peripheral blood. The CDR3 region has the sequence CASSDPRVYTEAFF. The nucleotides are TGTGCCAGCAGTGACCCCAGGGTCTACACTGAAGCTTTCTTT.